The sequence of this TCR beta chain was determined in a study of T cells in Graves' hyperthyroidism and ophthalmopathy. General study points: Most expanded thyroid clonotypes above 0.001 recurred in blood. Stable hyperthyroidism was told apart from ophthalmopathy by a model built on 13 V-J features.

Germline V CDR1 and CDR2: MDHEN, SYDVKM. This CDR3 comprises 14 residues. The ends lost 8 bases at V and 0 bases at J; junction bases unmatched: 5. As regards this clonotype: Its antigen remains unknown.

Amplification targeted TCR beta CDR3 regions from RNA transcripts. TCR CDR3 regions were first amplified by RT-PCR with HTBI primers. TCRdb called the multiplex PCR reads again in MiXCR, with one record for every CDR3 protein. Of roughly 500,000 distinct CDR3 sequences in the sample, approximately 48% are singletons; the top ten hold around 47%. Sequenced: peripheral blood or thyroid tissue (not recorded which). The chain uses TRBV28 and TRBJ1-1, with 8 bases fitting TRBD1. The receptor was isolated from an adult woman with Graves' disease, either hyperthyroidism or ophthalmopathy (not recorded which). The CDR3 DNA is TGTGCCAGCTTAACAGGGGGTTTGAACACTGAAGCTTTCTTT. Its translation: CASLTGGLNTEAFF.